Listed here are 30 T cell receptor beta chains from one sample, sequenced in a study of CXCR3-negative and CXCR3-positive naive CD8 T cells. No antigen has been identified for these receptors. Each TRB cDNA library was prepared by 5' RACE (with UMI labels). TCRdb reanalyzed the 5' RACE reads, giving one entry per CDR3 protein sequence and no DNA. Its table records 100,000 to 150,000 distinct CDR3 sequences. General study results and limits: Greater hydrophobicity was found in TRB CDR3s of CXCR3-positive naive cells than of CXCR3-negative naive cells.

The source material was naive CXCR3+ CD8+ T cells from blood. Subset indicated: CD45RO-CCR7+CD27+CD95- naive CD8+ T cells expressing CXCR3 (TNR3+). These receptors were collected from a human donor in good health. Some clones in this sample may be carry-over from other donors' samples.

V usage is TRBV5-1 and J usage is TRBJ2-1; the D gene TCRdb calls, TRBD2, cannot be checked with no DNA. The germline V gene encodes CDR1 SGHRS and CDR2 YFSETQ. The CDR3 runs to 14 residues. The CDR3 loop is CASRKYSGYNEQFF.

The rearrangement links TRBV7-9 to TRBJ2-1; without DNA, the TCRdb call of TRBD1 cannot be checked. The CDR3 is made up of 15 amino acids. Germline V lookup: CDR1 SEHNR, CDR2 FQNEAQ (reference sequence). The CDR3 protein is CASSHRDSFGNEQFF.

The chain couples TRBV28 to TRBJ1-2. CDR1 and CDR2 from the germline V gene are MDHEN and SYDVKM. This CDR3 is built from 15 residues. The CDR3: CASSSREGIKHGYTF.

The chain links TRBV6-2 or TRBV6-3 to TRBJ2-5; the D gene TCRdb calls, TRBD1, cannot be checked with no DNA. Germline-derived CDR1 and CDR2 are MNHEY and SVGEGT. The CDR3 consists of 14 residues. The CDR3 region is CASRRLGIQETQYF.

The J gene is TRBJ1-1, the V gene TRBV6-5. The V gene's germline CDR1 is MNHEY and CDR2 SVGAGI. CDR3 length: 14 amino acids. CDR3 sequence: CASSYTVMNTEAFF.

V usage is TRBV7-3 and J usage is TRBJ1-6; as DNA is missing, the TRBD1 call by TCRdb cannot be tested. The germline V gene has CDR1 SGHTA and CDR2 FQGTGA. There are 14 residues in the CDR3. This CDR3 reads CASSTGGDNSPLHF.

The V gene is TRBV12-3 or TRBV12-4, the J gene TRBJ2-1; as DNA is missing, the TRBD2 call by TCRdb cannot be tested. This CDR3 has 15 residues. CDR3 region: CASIIRDYGFDEQFF.

The chain uses TRBV10-3 and TRBJ1-2; lacking DNA, the TRBD1 call made by TCRdb goes unchecked. Germline-derived CDR1 and CDR2 are ENHRY and SYGVKD. This CDR3 is built from 15 residues. The CDR3 protein is CAISGSGELLDGYTF.

This chain joins TRBV4-3 and TRBJ2-1; no DNA is available, so the TRBD1 call from TCRdb remains unchecked. Germline V lookup: CDR1 LGHNA, CDR2 YSLEER. The CDR3 totals 16 residues. This CDR3 reads CASSQAPSYSYNEQFF.

The V and J genes are TRBV28 and TRBJ1-4. Germline CDR1 is MDHEN and CDR2 is SYDVKM. The CDR3 runs to 13 residues. CDR3 amino acids: CASLSLANEKLFF.

The chain links TRBV5-1 to TRBJ2-3; checking the TCRdb D call of TRBD2 is not possible without DNA. The CDR3 runs 14 residues. From germline, CDR1 is SGHRS and CDR2 YFSETQ. The CDR3 loop reads CASRSSGETDTQYF.

The rearrangement uses TRBV28 and TRBJ2-2; the TCRdb call, TRBD2, lacks DNA for checking. CDR3 length equals 16 residues. Germline V CDR1 and CDR2: MDHEN, SYDVKM. The CDR3 sequence is CATISPTSGITGELFF.

The V gene is TRBV3-1, the J gene TRBJ2-3; TCRdb names TRBD2, which stays unverified in the absence of DNA. The CDR3 contains 15 residues. Germline loops: CDR1 LGHDT, CDR2 YNNKEL (reference sequence). CDR3 region: CASSQVAGGPDTQYF.

V gene TRBV6-2 or TRBV6-3 combines with J gene TRBJ2-1; TCRdb selects TRBD2, and the lack of DNA leaves this call unchecked. The CDR3 spans 14 residues. Germline V CDR1 and CDR2: MNHEY, SVGEGT. This chain's CDR3 is CASSSRGPPNEQFF.

The gene calls are TRBV28 and TRBJ2-1; the TCRdb call, TRBD2, lacks DNA for checking. The length of the CDR3 is 14 residues. Germline loops: CDR1 MDHEN, CDR2 SYDVKM. CDR3 sequence reads: CASSPRTSGNEQFF.

The chain couples TRBV15 to TRBJ2-1; TCRdb picks TRBD2, but there is no DNA to check that call. There are 13 residues in the CDR3. Looked up from germline, CDR1 is LNHNV and CDR2 is YYDKDF (reference sequence). The CDR3 sequence: CATGSLSYNEQFF.

The gene calls are TRBV7-9 and TRBJ2-1; the D call from TCRdb, TRBD1, cannot be confirmed without DNA. The length of the CDR3 is 17 residues. CDR1 and CDR2 from the germline V gene are SEHNR and FQNEAQ (reference sequence). CDR3 sequence reads: CASSSPGAVSSYNEQFF.

V gene TRBV6-6 combines with J gene TRBJ1-5; TCRdb designates TRBD1, a call that cannot be tested without DNA. Germline V gene lookup returns CDR1 MNHNY and CDR2 SVGAGI (reference sequence). The CDR3 runs to 16 residues. The CDR3 spells CASTNSGTASNQPQHF.

The chain recombines TRBV6-6 with TRBJ2-1; TCRdb's D gene call, TRBD1, goes unchecked for lack of DNA. Germline loops: CDR1 MNHNY, CDR2 SVGAGI (reference sequence). The CDR3 is 12 residues long. CDR3: CATLGGNNEQFF.

This CDR3 reads CASRATGDTEAFF. The V gene is TRBV9, the J gene TRBJ1-1; absent DNA, TCRdb's TRBD1 call cannot be checked. The CDR3 is 13 residues long. From germline, CDR1 is SGDLS and CDR2 YYNGEE.

This chain joins TRBV14 and TRBJ2-1. Looked up from germline, CDR1 is SGHDN and CDR2 is FVKESK. This CDR3 has 14 residues. CDR3 in amino acids: CASSQENGYNEQFF.

V gene TRBV6-2 or TRBV6-3 combines with J gene TRBJ2-1. Germline V lookup: CDR1 MNHEY, CDR2 SVGEGT. This CDR3 spans 12 amino acids. The CDR3 region is CASSHDYNEQFF.

The chain recombines TRBV20-1 with TRBJ2-7. CDR1 and CDR2 (germline): DFQATT, SNEGSKA (reference sequence). The CDR3 is 16 amino acids. The CDR3 here is CSARVPGREASYEQYF.

V is TRBV9 and J is TRBJ2-2; the TCRdb call, TRBD2, lacks DNA for checking. Germline V gives CDR1 SGDLS, CDR2 YYNGEE. This CDR3 region has 15 residues. The CDR3 reads CASSVGGLPPGELFF.

The rearrangement links TRBV7-9 to TRBJ2-7. Germline CDR1 and CDR2: SEHNR and FQNEAQ (reference sequence). This CDR3 is 13 amino acids long. The CDR3 loop reads CASSPQSSYEQYF. The complete variable domain, with remaining parts taken from reference TRBV7-9 and TRBJ2-7, reads DTGVSQNPRHKITKRGQNVTFRCDPISEHNRLYWYRQTLGQGPEFLTYFQNEAQLEKSRLLSDRFSAERPKGSFSTLEIQRTEQGDSAMYLCASSPQSSYEQYFGPGTRLTVT.

The chain couples TRBV29-1 to TRBJ1-3; lacking DNA, the TRBD1 call made by TCRdb goes unchecked. This CDR3 is built from 15 residues. Germline V CDR1 and CDR2: SQVTM, ANQGSEA. The CDR3 sequence: CSALVTGSSGNTIYF.

The chain is built from TRBV6-1 and TRBJ1-2; TCRdb indicates TRBD1, and absent DNA this call remains unverified. Looked up from germline, CDR1 is MNHNS and CDR2 is SASEGT. This CDR3 region has 11 residues. CDR3 amino acids: CASIVGDGYTF.

The CDR3 is CASSEQGPAYNEQFF. The rearrangement uses TRBV2 and TRBJ2-1; as DNA is missing, the TRBD2 call by TCRdb cannot be tested. Germline V lookup: CDR1 SNHLY, CDR2 FYNNEI. The CDR3 is 15 amino acids. Full variable domain (remainder filled in from reference TRBV2 and TRBJ2-1): EPEVTQTPSHQVTQMGQEVILRCVPISNHLYFYWYRQILGQKVEFLVSFYNNEISEKSEIFDDQFSVERPDGSNFTLKIRSTKLEDSAMYFCASSEQGPAYNEQFFGPGTRLTVL.

This chain uses TRBV7-3 with TRBJ1-3; as DNA is missing, the TRBD1 call by TCRdb cannot be tested. Germline-derived CDR1 and CDR2 are SGHTA and FQGTGA. CDR3 length: 13 amino acids. CDR3 protein: CASSAGNGNTIYF.

The V gene is TRBV7-6, the J gene TRBJ2-7; TCRdb names TRBD1, which stays unverified in the absence of DNA. The CDR3 spans 14 residues. CDR1 is SGHVS and CDR2 is FNYEAQ in the germline V gene. CDR3 region: CASSFGTGGHEQYF.